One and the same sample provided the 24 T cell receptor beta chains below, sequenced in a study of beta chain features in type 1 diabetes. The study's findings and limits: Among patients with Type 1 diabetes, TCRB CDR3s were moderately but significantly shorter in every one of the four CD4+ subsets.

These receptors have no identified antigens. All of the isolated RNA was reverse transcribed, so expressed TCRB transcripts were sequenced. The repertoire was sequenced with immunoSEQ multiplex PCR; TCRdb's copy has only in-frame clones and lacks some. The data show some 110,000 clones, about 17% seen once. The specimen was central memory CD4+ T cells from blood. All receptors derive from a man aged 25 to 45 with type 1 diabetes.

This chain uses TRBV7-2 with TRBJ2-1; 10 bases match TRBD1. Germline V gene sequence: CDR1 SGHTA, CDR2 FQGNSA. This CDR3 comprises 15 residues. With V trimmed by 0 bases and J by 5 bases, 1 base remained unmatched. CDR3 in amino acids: CASSLAGTGDNEQFF. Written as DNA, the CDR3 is TGTGCCAGCAGCTTAGCCGGGACAGGGGACAATGAGCAGTTCTTC.

Here the CDR3 reads CASSEYYQGSPLHF. CDR3 in DNA: TGTGCCAGCAGCGAATATTACCAGGGGTCACCCCTCCACTTT. J is TRBJ1-6 and V is TRBV9; tentative D call: TRBD1 (6 bases). The CDR3 length is 14 residues. The V gene's germline CDR1 is SGDLS and CDR2 YYNGEE. Trimming took off 3 bases at V and 10 bases at J, with 14 bases between the two ends.

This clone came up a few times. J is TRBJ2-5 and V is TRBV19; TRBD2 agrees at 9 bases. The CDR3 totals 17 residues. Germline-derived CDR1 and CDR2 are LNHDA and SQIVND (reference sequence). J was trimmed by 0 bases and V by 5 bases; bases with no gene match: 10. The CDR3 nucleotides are TGTGCCAGTAGTCGGGCTAGCGGGGCTACGTACCAAGAGACCCAGTACTTC. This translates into CASSRASGATYQETQYF.

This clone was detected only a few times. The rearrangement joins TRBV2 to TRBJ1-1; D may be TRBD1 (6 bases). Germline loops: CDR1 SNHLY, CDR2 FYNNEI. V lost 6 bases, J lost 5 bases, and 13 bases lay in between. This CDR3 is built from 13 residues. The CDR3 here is CASRGDMGTEAFF. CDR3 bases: TGTGCCAGCAGGGGGGACATGGGTACTGAAGCTTTCTTT.

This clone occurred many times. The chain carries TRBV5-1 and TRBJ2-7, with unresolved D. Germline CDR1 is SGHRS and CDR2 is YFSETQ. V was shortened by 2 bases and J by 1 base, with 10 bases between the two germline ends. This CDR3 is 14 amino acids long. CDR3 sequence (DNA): TGCGCCAGCAGCTTACAGAGCGAATCCTACGAGCAGTACTTC. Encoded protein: CASSLQSESYEQYF.

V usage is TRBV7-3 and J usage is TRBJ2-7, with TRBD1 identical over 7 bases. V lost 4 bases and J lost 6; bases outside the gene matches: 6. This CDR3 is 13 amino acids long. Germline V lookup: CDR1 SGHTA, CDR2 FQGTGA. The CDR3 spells CASSSLTGTEQYF. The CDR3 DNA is TGTGCCAGCAGCTCCCTGACAGGGACCGAGCAGTACTTC.

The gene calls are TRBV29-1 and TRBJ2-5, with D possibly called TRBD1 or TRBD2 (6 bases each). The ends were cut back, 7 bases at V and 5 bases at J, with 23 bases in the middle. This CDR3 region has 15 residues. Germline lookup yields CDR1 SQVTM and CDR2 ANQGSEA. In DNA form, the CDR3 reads TGCAGCGCACGGGACGGCCGGGGGCCGGGGGAGACCCAGTACTTC. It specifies CSARDGRGPGETQYF.

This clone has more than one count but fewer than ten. In DNA form, the CDR3 reads TGTGCCAGCAGTCAAAGTCAGAGGCGGTGGTACTTC. Translating it yields CASSQSQRRWYF. J is TRBJ2-7 and V is TRBV6-5; D ambiguous. This CDR3 is 12 amino acids long. V was trimmed by 5 bases and J by 12 bases, leaving 17 bases between them. Per germline, CDR1 MNHEY and CDR2 SVGAGI.

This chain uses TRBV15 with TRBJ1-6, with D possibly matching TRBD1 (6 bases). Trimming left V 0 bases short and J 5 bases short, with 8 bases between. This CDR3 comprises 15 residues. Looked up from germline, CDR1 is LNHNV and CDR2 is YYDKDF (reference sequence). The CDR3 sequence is CATSRDGQNNSPLHF. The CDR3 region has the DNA TGTGCCACCAGCAGAGATGGACAGAATAATTCACCCCTCCACTTT.

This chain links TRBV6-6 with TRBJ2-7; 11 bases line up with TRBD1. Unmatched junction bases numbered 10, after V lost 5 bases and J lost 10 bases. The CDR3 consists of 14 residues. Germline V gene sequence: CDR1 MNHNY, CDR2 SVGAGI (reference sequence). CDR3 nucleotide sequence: TGTGCCAGCAGTCGGAGAGGACAGGGGGCGGACCAGTACTTC. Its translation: CASSRRGQGADQYF.

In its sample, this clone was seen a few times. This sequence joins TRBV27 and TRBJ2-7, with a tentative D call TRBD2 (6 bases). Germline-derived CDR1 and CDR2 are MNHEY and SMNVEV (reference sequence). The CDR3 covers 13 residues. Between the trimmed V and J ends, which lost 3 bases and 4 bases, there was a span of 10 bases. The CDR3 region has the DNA TGTGCCAGCAGTTTGGGGGGTGAATACGAGCAGTACTTC. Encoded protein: CASSLGGEYEQYF.

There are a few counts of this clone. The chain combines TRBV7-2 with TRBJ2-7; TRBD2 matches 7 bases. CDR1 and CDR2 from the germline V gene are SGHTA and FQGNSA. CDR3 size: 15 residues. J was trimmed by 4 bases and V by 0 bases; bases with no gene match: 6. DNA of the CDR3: TGTGCCAGCAGCTTAGCGCGTCGCGGGGGTTACGAGCAGTACTTC. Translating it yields CASSLARRGGYEQYF.

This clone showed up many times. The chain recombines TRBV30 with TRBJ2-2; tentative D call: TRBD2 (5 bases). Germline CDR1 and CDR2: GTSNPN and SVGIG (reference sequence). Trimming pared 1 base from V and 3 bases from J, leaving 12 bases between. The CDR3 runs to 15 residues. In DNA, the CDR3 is TGTGCCTGGAGTGGAGGGATGTCGGACACCGGGGAGCTGTTTTTT. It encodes CAWSGGMSDTGELFF.

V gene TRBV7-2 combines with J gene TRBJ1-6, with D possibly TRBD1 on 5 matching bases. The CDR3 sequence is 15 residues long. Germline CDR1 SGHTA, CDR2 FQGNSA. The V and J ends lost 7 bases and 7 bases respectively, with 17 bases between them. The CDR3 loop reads CASNPQGNLNSPLHF. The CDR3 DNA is TGTGCCAGCAACCCCCAGGGCAATTTGAATTCACCCCTCCACTTT. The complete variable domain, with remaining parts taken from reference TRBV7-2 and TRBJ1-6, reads GAGVSQSPSNKVTEKGKDVELRCDPISGHTALYWYRQSLGQGLEFLIYFQGNSAPDKSGLPSDRFSAERTGGSVSTLTIQRTQQEDSAVYLCASNPQGNLNSPLHFGNGTRLTVT.

The DNA for the CDR3 is TGTGCCAGCAGCTTAAGATCAGGGTCCTACGAGCAGTACTTC. Translation: CASSLRSGSYEQYF. The genes are TRBV13 and TRBJ2-7; TRBD1 is a possible D gene (5 bases). V gave up 2 bases and J gave up 1 base, with 9 bases separating them. This CDR3 is built from 14 residues. Germline CDR1 and CDR2: PRHDT and FYEKMQ (reference sequence).

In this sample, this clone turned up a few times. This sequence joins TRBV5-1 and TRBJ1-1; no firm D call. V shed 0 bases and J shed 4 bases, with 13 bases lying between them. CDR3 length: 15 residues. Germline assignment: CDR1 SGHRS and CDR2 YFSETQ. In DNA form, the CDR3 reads TGCGCCAGCAGCTTGGAGCCGGGGATGAGCACTGAAGCTTTCTTT. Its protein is CASSLEPGMSTEAFF. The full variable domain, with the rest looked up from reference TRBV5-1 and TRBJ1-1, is KAGVTQTPRYLIKTRGQQVTLSCSPISGHRSVSWYQQTPGQGLQFLFEYFSETQRNKGNFPGRFSGRQFSNSRSEMNVSTLELGDSALYLCASSLEPGMSTEAFFGQGTRLTVV.

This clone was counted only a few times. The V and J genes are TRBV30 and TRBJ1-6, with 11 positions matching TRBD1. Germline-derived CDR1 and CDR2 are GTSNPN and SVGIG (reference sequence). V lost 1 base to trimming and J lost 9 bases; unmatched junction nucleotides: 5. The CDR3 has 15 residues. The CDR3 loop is CAWSEGQGAGSPLHF. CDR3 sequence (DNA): TGTGCCTGGAGTGAAGGACAGGGGGCAGGTTCACCCCTCCACTTT.

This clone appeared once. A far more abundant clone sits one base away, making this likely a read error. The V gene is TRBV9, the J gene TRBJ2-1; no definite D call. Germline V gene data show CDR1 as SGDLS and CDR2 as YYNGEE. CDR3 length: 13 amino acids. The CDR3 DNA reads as TGTGCCGGCAGCGTAGGAGTAGAGGATGAGCAGTTCTTC. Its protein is CAGSVGVEDEQFF.

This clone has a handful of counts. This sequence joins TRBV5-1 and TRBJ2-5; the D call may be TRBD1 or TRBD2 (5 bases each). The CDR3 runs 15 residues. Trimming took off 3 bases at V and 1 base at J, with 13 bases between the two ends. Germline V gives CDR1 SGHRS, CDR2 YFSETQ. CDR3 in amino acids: CASSSSGHSQETQYF. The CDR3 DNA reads TGCGCCAGCAGCTCAAGCGGACACAGCCAAGAGACCCAGTACTTC.

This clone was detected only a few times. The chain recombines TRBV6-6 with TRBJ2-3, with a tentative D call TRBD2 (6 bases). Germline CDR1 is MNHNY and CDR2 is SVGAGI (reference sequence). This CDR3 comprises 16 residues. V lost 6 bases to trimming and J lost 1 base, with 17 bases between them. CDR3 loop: CASSLLSRGGTDTQYF. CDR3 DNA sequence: TGTGCCAGCAGCCTACTCTCCCGCGGGGGCACAGATACGCAGTATTTT.

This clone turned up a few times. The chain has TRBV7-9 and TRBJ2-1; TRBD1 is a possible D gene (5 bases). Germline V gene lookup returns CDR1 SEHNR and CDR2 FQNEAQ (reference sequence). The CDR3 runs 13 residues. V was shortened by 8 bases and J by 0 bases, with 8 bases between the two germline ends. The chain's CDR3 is CASHRSSYNEQFF. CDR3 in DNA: TGTGCCAGCCACAGGAGCTCCTACAATGAGCAGTTCTTC.

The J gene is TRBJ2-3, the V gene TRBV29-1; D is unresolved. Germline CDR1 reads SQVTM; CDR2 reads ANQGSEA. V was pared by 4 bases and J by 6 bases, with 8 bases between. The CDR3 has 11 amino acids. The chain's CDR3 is CSVVMADTQYF. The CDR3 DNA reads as TGCAGCGTTGTAATGGCGGATACGCAGTATTTT.

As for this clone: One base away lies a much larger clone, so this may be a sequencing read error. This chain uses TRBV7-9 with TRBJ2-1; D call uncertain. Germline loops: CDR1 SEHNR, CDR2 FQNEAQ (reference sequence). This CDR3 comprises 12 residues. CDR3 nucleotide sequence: TGTGCCAGCAGCTTAGATTGGAATGAGCAGCTCTTC. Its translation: CASSLDWNEQLF.

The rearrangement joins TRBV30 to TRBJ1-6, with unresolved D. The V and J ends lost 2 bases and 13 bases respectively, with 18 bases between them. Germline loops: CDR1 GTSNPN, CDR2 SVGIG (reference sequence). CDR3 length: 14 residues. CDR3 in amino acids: CAWSLGEPGNPLHF. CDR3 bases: TGTGCCTGGAGTCTCGGGGAGCCGGGGAACCCCCTCCACTTT.